The rows below give T cell receptor beta chains drawn from one sample of a study of HIV-infected patients and healthy controls. TCRdb itself ran the 5' RACE reads through MiXCR, one entry per CDR3 protein. The sample carries roughly 18,000 distinct CDR3 sequences, 8.5% recorded once. This specimen consisted of blood, obtained during antiretroviral therapy. The receptors originated from an adult with HIV infection. The CDR3 runs from the conserved cysteine through the conserved F or W. The order of the fields is J gene, clone size, D gene, V gene, CDR3 DNA, CDR3 protein. The D gene is left open where the match is weak. Clone size, where shown, is once, few, many, or a class for clones that have expanded.

J: TRBJ2-7; size: many; D: -; V: TRBV20-1; DNA: TGCAGTGCCCCCCCGTACGCCGGCTACGAGCAGTACTTC; CDR3: CSAPPYAGYEQYF
J: TRBJ2-2; size: many; D: -; V: TRBV19; DNA: TGTGCCAGTAGTATCTTTGCCGGGGACACCGGGGAGCTGTTTTTT; CDR3: CASSIFAGDTGELFF
J: TRBJ1-5; size: many; D: -; V: TRBV19; DNA: TGTGCCAGTAGTGCGAGGCGACAGGTCCACAATCAGCCCCAGCATTTT; CDR3: CASSARRQVHNQPQHF
J: TRBJ2-5; size: many; D: -; V: TRBV5-1; DNA: TGCGCCAGCAGCCACAGACAGTCGGATTTTCAAGAGACCCAGTACTTC; CDR3: CASSHRQSDFQETQYF
J: TRBJ1-2; size: many; D: -; V: TRBV6-5; DNA: TGTGCCAGCAGTTACTCTGGGTGGGATTATGGCTACACCTTC; CDR3: CASSYSGWDYGYTF
J: TRBJ1-1; size: many; D: -; V: TRBV14; DNA: TGTGCCAGCAGCCCAACCGAGGGAGGGGTTTGGACTGAAGCTTTCTTT; CDR3: CASSPTEGGVWTEAFF
J: TRBJ2-7; size: many; D: -; V: TRBV4-1; DNA: TGCGCCAGCAGCCAAGAGGGGCGGGGGCACTACGAGCAGTACTTC; CDR3: CASSQEGRGHYEQYF
J: TRBJ2-7; size: many; D: -; V: TRBV29-1; DNA: TGCAGCGTTGAAGCCGGGGGATGGTCCTACGAGCAGTACTTC; CDR3: CSVEAGGWSYEQYF
J: TRBJ2-3; size: many; D: -; V: TRBV18; DNA: TGTGCCAGCTCACCGCCGACTACCACAGATACGCAGTATTTT; CDR3: CASSPPTTTDTQYF
J: TRBJ2-7; size: -; D: TRBD2; V: TRBV28; DNA: TGTGCCAGCAGTCCTCCCAATGGCCTAGCGGGATACGAGCAGTACTTC; CDR3: CASSPPNGLAGYEQYF
J: TRBJ2-5; size: many; D: -; V: TRBV7-9; DNA: TGTGCCAGCAGCGTCCGTTTCCAAGAGACCCAGTACTTC; CDR3: CASSVRFQETQYF
J: TRBJ2-2; size: few; D: -; V: TRBV28; DNA: TGTGCCAGCATCCCTGGGGGGACACTGGACACCGGGGAGCTGTTTTTT; CDR3: CASIPGGTLDTGELFF
J: TRBJ2-7; size: -; D: -; V: TRBV20-1; DNA: TGCAGTGCTAGGAGGGGCCCTTCAGAGCAGTACTTC; CDR3: CSARRGPSEQYF
J: TRBJ2-7; size: many; D: TRBD1; V: TRBV6-5; DNA: TGTGCCAGCAGTTACTCGAGACAGGGGGAGCAGTACTTC; CDR3: CASSYSRQGEQYF
J: TRBJ1-2; size: many; D: TRBD1; V: TRBV6-1; DNA: TGTGCCAGCACTGAGCCGGGACAGGACTTATATGGCTACACCTTC; CDR3: CASTEPGQDLYGYTF
J: TRBJ2-1; size: few; D: -; V: TRBV29-1; DNA: TGCAGCGTTGAAGACAGGGCAACCAATGAGCAGTTCTTC; CDR3: CSVEDRATNEQFF
J: TRBJ2-7; size: many; D: -; V: TRBV11-2; DNA: TGTGCCAGCAGCCACCCCAGGACTACCCCCGGCGAGCAGTACTTC; CDR3: CASSHPRTTPGEQYF
J: TRBJ1-1; size: -; D: TRBD1; V: TRBV10-3; DNA: TGTGCCATCAGTGAGTCTAAGGGGGCGAGGACTGAAGCTTTCTTT; CDR3: CAISESKGARTEAFF
J: TRBJ1-1; size: many; D: -; V: TRBV28; DNA: TGTGCCAGCAGTCCTCGGGGGGTGTTGGCTTTCTTT; CDR3: CASSPRGVLAFF
J: TRBJ2-5; size: many; D: -; V: TRBV12-3/TRBV12-4; DNA: TGTGCCAGCAGTCATGGGGGACAGAGGGGGAGGGAGACCCAGTACTTC; CDR3: CASSHGGQRGRETQYF
J: TRBJ1-1; size: many; D: -; V: TRBV6-2/TRBV6-3; DNA: TGTGCCAGCGGAGGCGTGTTGAACACTGAAGCTTTCTTT; CDR3: CASGGVLNTEAFF
J: TRBJ1-3; size: many; D: -; V: TRBV18; DNA: TGTGCCAGCTCAGCGAGCATCTCTGGAAACACCATATATTTT; CDR3: CASSASISGNTIYF
J: TRBJ1-1; size: few; D: -; V: TRBV2; DNA: TGTGCCAGCAGGGACGGACACACTGAAGCTTTCTTT; CDR3: CASRDGHTEAFF
J: TRBJ2-7; size: many; D: TRBD2; V: TRBV6-5; DNA: TGTGCCAGCAGCGGCTCGGAGCGGGATTACTACGAGCAGTACTTC; CDR3: CASSGSERDYYEQYF
J: TRBJ1-2; size: many; D: -; V: TRBV29-1; DNA: TGCAGCGTGGGGGATTTCTATGGCTACACCTTC; CDR3: CSVGDFYGYTF
J: TRBJ1-1; size: many; D: -; V: TRBV29-1; DNA: TGCAGCGTTGAACGGGTTCAGGACACTGAAGCTTTCTTT; CDR3: CSVERVQDTEAFF
J: TRBJ2-1; size: many; D: -; V: TRBV15; DNA: TGTGCCACCAGCAGAGACCAGGCCTCCTACAATGAGCAGTTCTTC; CDR3: CATSRDQASYNEQFF
J: TRBJ2-1; size: -; D: -; V: TRBV7-2; DNA: TGTGCCAGCAGCTTACGGGGCCTAGCCGGCAATGAGCAGTTCTTC; CDR3: CASSLRGLAGNEQFF
J: TRBJ2-3; size: many; D: TRBD2; V: TRBV4-1; DNA: TGCGCCAGCAGCCAAGAGCGGGGGGGCCCAGATACGCAGTATTTT; CDR3: CASSQERGGPDTQYF
J: TRBJ2-1; size: large; D: TRBD2; V: TRBV5-1; DNA: TGCGCCAGCAGCTGGGGACTAGCGGGAGCCTACAATGAGCAGTTCTTC; CDR3: CASSWGLAGAYNEQFF
J: TRBJ1-4; size: medium-sized; D: -; V: TRBV6-6; DNA: TGTGCCAGCAGTTACTCGACGGTTATGCAGGCCGGGGAAAAACTGTTTTTT; CDR3: CASSYSTVMQAGEKLFF
J: TRBJ2-1; size: many; D: -; V: TRBV20-1; DNA: TGCAGTGCTATCGACAATGAGCAGTTCTTC; CDR3: CSAIDNEQFF
J: TRBJ2-1; size: many; D: -; V: TRBV20-1; DNA: TGCAGTGCTTGCGGGGACAGCTCCTACAATGAGCAGTTCTTC; CDR3: CSACGDSSYNEQFF
J: TRBJ2-1; size: many; D: -; V: TRBV30; DNA: TGTGCCTGGAGTCGGGCGGGCGTCTTCAATGAGCAGTTCTTC; CDR3: CAWSRAGVFNEQFF
J: TRBJ1-1; size: -; D: -; V: TRBV5-1; DNA: TGCGCCAGCAGCTTGGCGCCTACCGGTGCCACTGAAGCTTTCTTT; CDR3: CASSLAPTGATEAFF
J: TRBJ2-3; size: few; D: -; V: TRBV6-2/TRBV6-3; DNA: TGTGCCAGTGACCGGGCGGACCCTAGCACAGATACGCAGTATTTT; CDR3: CASDRADPSTDTQYF
J: TRBJ2-7; size: many; D: -; V: TRBV5-1; DNA: TGCGCCAGCAGCTTGGAGGGCGGAGTAGGATACTTC; CDR3: CASSLEGGVGYF
J: TRBJ1-1; size: many; D: -; V: TRBV10-3; DNA: TGTGCCATCACCCTTCAGCTGAACACTGAAGCTTTCTTT; CDR3: CAITLQLNTEAFF
J: TRBJ2-3; size: many; D: -; V: TRBV5-1; DNA: TGCGCCAGCAGCACGGGGAGCGGCTTTGACACAGATACGCAGTATTTT; CDR3: CASSTGSGFDTDTQYF
J: TRBJ2-1; size: many; D: -; V: TRBV29-1; DNA: TGCAGCGTTGAAAGGGTCATCGACAATGAGCAGTTCTTC; CDR3: CSVERVIDNEQFF
J: TRBJ1-1; size: many; D: -; V: TRBV10-3; DNA: TGTGCCATCAGTGATCCGATCCGGGCTCCCATGAACACTGAAGCTTTCTTT; CDR3: CAISDPIRAPMNTEAFF
J: TRBJ2-2; size: -; D: TRBD1; V: TRBV12-3/TRBV12-4; DNA: TGTGCCAACACCCGACAGGGAAACACCGGGGAGCTGTTTTTT; CDR3: CANTRQGNTGELFF
J: TRBJ1-1; size: many; D: -; V: TRBV5-1; DNA: TGCGCCAGCAGCTTGAGGGCAGCCAGTGTGAACACTGAAGCTTTCTTT; CDR3: CASSLRAASVNTEAFF
J: TRBJ2-1; size: medium-sized; D: TRBD2; V: TRBV4-2; DNA: TGTGCCAGCAGCCCCCGAGCGGGGGGCTACAATGAGCAGTTCTTC; CDR3: CASSPRAGGYNEQFF
J: TRBJ2-3; size: -; D: TRBD2; V: TRBV7-6; DNA: TGTGCCAGTGGGGAGGGCTGGGGCACAGATACGCAGTATTTT; CDR3: CASGEGWGTDTQYF
J: TRBJ2-1; size: many; D: -; V: TRBV6-6; DNA: TGTGCCAGCAGTTACGAAGGGGCGACACACAATGAGCAGTTCTTC; CDR3: CASSYEGATHNEQFF
J: TRBJ2-6; size: -; D: -; V: TRBV9; DNA: TGTGCCAGCAGCGTAGTTATCAGCTCTGGGGCCAACGTCCTGACTTTC; CDR3: CASSVVISSGANVLTF
J: TRBJ1-4; size: many; D: TRBD1; V: TRBV7-2; DNA: TGTGCCAGCAGCTCCGGGACAGGGACCGAAAAACTGTTTTTT; CDR3: CASSSGTGTEKLFF
J: TRBJ2-5; size: many; D: -; V: TRBV20-1; DNA: TGCAGTGCTAGCGGAATAGAGGGAGAGACCCAGTACTTC; CDR3: CSASGIEGETQYF
J: TRBJ2-1; size: many; D: -; V: TRBV4-1; DNA: TGCGCCAGCAGCCAAGACGGGGGAAGGGCGAGGCGTGAGCAGTTCTTC; CDR3: CASSQDGGRARREQFF
J: TRBJ2-2; size: many; D: -; V: TRBV30; DNA: TGTGCCTGGAGTCGGGGAGATGCCGGGGAGCTGTTTTTT; CDR3: CAWSRGDAGELFF
J: TRBJ2-3; size: many; D: -; V: TRBV11-1; DNA: TGTGCCAGCAGCTTAGATATGTACGCGGAAAAACTGACAGATACGCAGTATTTT; CDR3: CASSLDMYAEKLTDTQYF
J: TRBJ2-7; size: few; D: -; V: TRBV27; DNA: TGTGCCAGCAGTTTAGGGGGGCCCTCAGGGGAGCAGTACTTC; CDR3: CASSLGGPSGEQYF
J: TRBJ2-7; size: many; D: -; V: TRBV18; DNA: TGTGCCAGCTCACCAGAGTACGAGCAGTACTTC; CDR3: CASSPEYEQYF